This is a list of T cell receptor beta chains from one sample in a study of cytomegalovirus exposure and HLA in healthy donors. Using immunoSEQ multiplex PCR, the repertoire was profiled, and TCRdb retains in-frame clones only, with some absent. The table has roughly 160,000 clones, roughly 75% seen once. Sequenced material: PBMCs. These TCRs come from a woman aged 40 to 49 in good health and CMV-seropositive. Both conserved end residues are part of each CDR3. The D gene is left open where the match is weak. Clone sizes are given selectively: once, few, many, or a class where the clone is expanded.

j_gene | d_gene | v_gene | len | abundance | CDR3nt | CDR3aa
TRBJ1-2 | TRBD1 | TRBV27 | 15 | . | TGTGCCAGCAAGCCCGCGGGACAGGGGCCCTATGGCTACACCTTC | CASKPAGQGPYGYTF
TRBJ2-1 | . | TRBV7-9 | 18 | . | TGTGCCAGCAGCTTCGGGTCTGAGCGGGTGAGCTCCTACAATGAGCAGTTCTTC | CASSFGSERVSSYNEQFF
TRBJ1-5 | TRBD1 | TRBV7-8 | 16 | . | TGTGCCAGCAGCCCCTCAGACAGGGCCTTCAATCAGCCCCAGCATTTT | CASSPSDRAFNQPQHF
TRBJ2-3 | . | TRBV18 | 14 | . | TGTGCCAGCTCACCATCGGGAGATGGAGATACGCAGTATTTT | CASSPSGDGDTQYF
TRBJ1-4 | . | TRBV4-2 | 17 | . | TGTGCCAGCAGCCAAGATATGAGGGAGCCAACTAATGAAAAACTGTTTTTT | CASSQDMREPTNEKLFF
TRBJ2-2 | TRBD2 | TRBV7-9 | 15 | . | TGTTCCAGCAGGGAGCGGGAGTCGAACACCGGGGAGCTGTTTTTT | CSSRERESNTGELFF
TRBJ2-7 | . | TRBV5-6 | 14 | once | TGTGCCAGCAGCTTGGAGACAGGATCCTACGAGCAGTACTTC | CASSLETGSYEQYF
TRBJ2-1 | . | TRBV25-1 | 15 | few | TGTGCCAGCAGTGAATCTAGCGCGCCCTACAATGAGCAGTTCTTC | CASSESSAPYNEQFF
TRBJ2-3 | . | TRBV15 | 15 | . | TGTGCCACCAGCAGCCGGGAGTTCGTGAGGGATACGCAGTATTTT | CATSSREFVRDTQYF
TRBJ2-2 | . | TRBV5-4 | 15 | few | TGTGCCAGCAGCTTGGCCGAGCGGAACACCGGGGAGCTGTTTTTT | CASSLAERNTGELFF
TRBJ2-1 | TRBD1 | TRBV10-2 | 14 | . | TGCGCCAGCAGCCTGGACAGGCAGATTAATGAGCAGTTCTTC | CASSLDRQINEQFF
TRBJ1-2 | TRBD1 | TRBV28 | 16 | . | TGTGCCAGCAGTGCACCCGGCGTAAGGGGGCAGGGTGGCTACACCTTC | CASSAPGVRGQGGYTF
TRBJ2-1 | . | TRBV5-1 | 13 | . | TGCGCCAGCAGCTTCGGGGGAAGCAATGAGCAGTTCTTC | CASSFGGSNEQFF
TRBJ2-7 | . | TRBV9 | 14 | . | TGTGCCAGCAGTCCCACAGGGAGAACCTACGAGCAGTACTTC | CASSPTGRTYEQYF
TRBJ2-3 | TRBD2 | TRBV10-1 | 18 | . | TGCGCCAGCAGTGAGGGGGATAGCGGGAGGGCCCGCACAGATACGCAGTATTTT | CASSEGDSGRARTDTQYF
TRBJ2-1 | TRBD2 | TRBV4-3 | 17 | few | TGCGCCAGCAGCGGGACTAGCGGGACATACTCCTACAATGAGCAGTTCTTC | CASSGTSGTYSYNEQFF
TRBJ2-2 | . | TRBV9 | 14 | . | TGTGCCAGCAGCGTAAGCGGAGACACCGGGGAGCTGTTTTTT | CASSVSGDTGELFF
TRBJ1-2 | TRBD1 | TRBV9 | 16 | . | TGTGCCAGCAGCGTAGGGGGGGAGGGACAGGTCTATGGCTACACCTTC | CASSVGGEGQVYGYTF
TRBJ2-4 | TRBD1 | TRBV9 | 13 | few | TGTGCCAGCGCAGGGGGTGTCAAAAACATTCAGTACTTC | CASAGGVKNIQYF
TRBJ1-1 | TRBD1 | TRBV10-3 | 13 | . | TGTGCCATAGCCCCCGGGGACAGGGTTAAAGCTTTCTTT | CAIAPGDRVKAFF
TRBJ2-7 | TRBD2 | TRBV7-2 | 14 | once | TGTGCCAGCAGCTTCACTAGCGGTTTTGGCGAGCAGTACTTC | CASSFTSGFGEQYF
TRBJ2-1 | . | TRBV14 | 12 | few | TGTGCCAGCAGCCCCCCGGGCAATGAGCAGTTCTTC | CASSPPGNEQFF
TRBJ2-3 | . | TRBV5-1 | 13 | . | TGCGCCAGCAGCCTCGATGGGGCTGATACGCAGTATTTT | CASSLDGADTQYF
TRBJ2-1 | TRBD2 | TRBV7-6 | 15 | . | TGTGCCAGCAGCTCCTACGGGGGGAAGTACAATGAGCAGTTCTTC | CASSSYGGKYNEQFF
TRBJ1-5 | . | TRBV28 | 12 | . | TGTGCCAGCAATACAGGGCGCCTACCCCAGCATTTT | CASNTGRLPQHF
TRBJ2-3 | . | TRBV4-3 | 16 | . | TGCGCCAGCAGCCAAGATTACTCTTATCCCCCAGATACGCAGTATTTT | CASSQDYSYPPDTQYF
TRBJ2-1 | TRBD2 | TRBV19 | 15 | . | TGTGCCAGTAGACTAGCGGGGTTTTTCTACAATGAGCAGTTCTTC | CASRLAGFFYNEQFF
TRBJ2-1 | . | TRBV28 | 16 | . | TGTGCCAGCAGTTTCGGAGCTCCCTCCCCCTACAATGAGCAGTTCTTC | CASSFGAPSPYNEQFF
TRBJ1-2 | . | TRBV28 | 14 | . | TGTGCCAGCAGTCTAGGGACACCCCTTAGGGGCTACACCTTC | CASSLGTPLRGYTF
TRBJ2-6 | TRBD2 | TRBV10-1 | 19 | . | TGCGCCAGCAGTAAATTGACTAGCGGGATTCTCTCTGGGGCCAACGTCCTGACTTTC | CASSKLTSGILSGANVLTF
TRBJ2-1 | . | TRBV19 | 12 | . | TGTGCCAGTAGTATATACGCGAATGAGCAGTTCTTC | CASSIYANEQFF
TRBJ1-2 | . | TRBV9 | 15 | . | TGTGCCAGCAGCGTAGGTGGAAAATTGAGGGCTGGCTACACCTTC | CASSVGGKLRAGYTF
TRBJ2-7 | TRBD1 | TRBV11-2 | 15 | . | TGTGCCAGCAGCGAGGGGACAGGGGGCCTCTACGAGCAGTACTTC | CASSEGTGGLYEQYF
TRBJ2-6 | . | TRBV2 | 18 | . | TGTGCCAGCAGTTCGACTCCAACCCCCCACTCTGGGGCCAACGTCCTGACTTTC | CASSSTPTPHSGANVLTF
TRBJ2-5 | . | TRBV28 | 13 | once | TGTGCCAGCAGTTTATCCGGGGAAGAGACCCAGTACTTC | CASSLSGEETQYF
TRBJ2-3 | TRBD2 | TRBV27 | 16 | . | TGTGCCAGCAGTTTCAGGGCGGGAGGACCCCCAGATACGCAGTATTTT | CASSFRAGGPPDTQYF